These T cell receptor beta chains were read from a single sample in a study of shared clonotypes between healthy human individuals. The data were produced by immunoSEQ multiplex PCR, yet TCRdb's version contains in-frame clones alone and is incomplete. The sample holds roughly 2,300,000 clones, around 92% seen once. The sequenced sample was naive CD4+ T cells from PBMCs. The receptors were gathered from a man aged 18 to 35 in good health. Some clones in this sample may be carry-over from other donors' samples. The CDR3 runs from the conserved cysteine through the conserved F or W. The D gene is left open where the match is weak. A clone size is listed for some rows: how often the clone was seen (once, few, many), or a class if it is expanded.

D gene | J gene | clone size | V gene | CDR3 protein | CDR3 DNA
. | TRBJ2-6 | . | TRBV28 | CASSTSVLGERSGANVLTF | TGTGCCAGCAGTACCTCCGTCTTAGGGGAACGGTCTGGGGCCAACGTCCTGACTTTC
TRBD2 | TRBJ2-3 | . | TRBV2 | CASSVGLAGGDTQYF | TGTGCCAGCAGTGTTGGGTTAGCGGGGGGAGATACGCAGTATTTT
TRBD1 | TRBJ1-5 | . | TRBV11-2 | CASSSDREIYSNQPQHF | TGTGCCAGCAGCTCTGACAGGGAGATTTATAGCAATCAGCCCCAGCATTTT
. | TRBJ1-3 | . | TRBV6-5 | CASSYFSGNTIYF | TGTGCCAGCAGTTACTTTTCCGGAAACACCATATATTTT
. | TRBJ2-6 | . | TRBV23-1 | CASSTIEEECPPPGANVLTF | TGCGCCAGCAGCACAATAGAAGAGGAATGTCCCCCTCCTGGGGCCAACGTCCTGACTTTC
. | TRBJ2-5 | once | TRBV5-1 | CASSYGLGETQYF | TGCGCCAGCAGCTACGGACTGGGAGAGACCCAGTACTTC
. | TRBJ1-5 | . | TRBV29-1 | CSVAQGRGNQPQHF | TGCAGCGTCGCACAGGGTAGGGGCAATCAGCCCCAGCATTTT
. | TRBJ1-5 | . | TRBV10-1 | CASSPPQGDSNQPQHF | TGCGCCAGCAGTCCCCCCCAGGGTGACAGCAATCAGCCCCAGCATTTT
TRBD1 | TRBJ2-7 | . | TRBV19 | CASQAAGQGVYEQYF | TGTGCCAGCCAGGCAGCGGGACAGGGGGTATACGAGCAGTACTTC
. | TRBJ2-3 | . | TRBV28 | CASSLLPLGRDTSTDTQYF | TGTGCCAGCAGTTTACTCCCCCTGGGGCGAGATACTAGCACAGATACGCAGTATTTT
. | TRBJ2-7 | few | TRBV5-3 | CARSSSGADEQYF | TGTGCCAGAAGCTCGAGCGGAGCAGACGAGCAGTACTTC